This T cell receptor (beta chain) emerged from a study of early T cells in non-severe SARS-CoV-2 infection (dated by TCRdb to the early 2020s). Study-level background: Because TCR sequencing was done on bulk RNA from unsorted whole blood, the alpha and beta chains could not be paired.

Receptor amplification or capture employed 5' RACE. This sample was sequenced with a NextSeq 500. In the TCR library protocol, unique molecular identifiers were attached to individual cDNA molecules to correct for PCR bias and sequencing error. Sequencing covered both TCR alpha and beta chains, and within each sample the abundances of alpha and beta sequences were tightly co-correlated. In the authors' own workflow: V gene, J gene and CDR3 annotation of TCR sequences was performed with Decombinator V4. Expanded TCRs were defined as changing significantly between any two time points under a Poisson model with p below 0.0001. Abundances of TCRs were expressed as counts per million after normalisation to the total number of TCRs sequenced in each sample. TRAV1-2 paired with TRAJ12, TRAJ20 or TRAJ33 defined MAIT TCRs, while TRAV10 paired with TRAJ18 defined iNKT TCRs. A search of VDJdb, accessed on 1 November 2021, was run for TCRs annotated to CMV, EBV and SARS-CoV-2, with TCRs annotated for multiple antigens excluded. TCRdb cleaned the public reads at Q25 with fastp, built clones with MiXCR and kept in-frame beta chains. Identical CDR3 proteins give one entry, which carries the most common genes and DNA. The V and J calls here are based on TCRdb, not the publication. The sample data list about 92,000 distinct CDR3 sequences, and 12% to 15% of these were observed just once. The ten most abundant clones make up roughly 6% of the sample.

Study-level results and caveats: VDJdb matching was skewed toward anti-spike CD8 responses and likely underestimated virus-specific expansions by missing private and CD4 specificities.

This was a case-control study nested in a cohort of healthcare workers in London, UK, who had nasopharyngeal swab PCR tests and blood samples taken every week. Healthcare workers were recruited during the week of the UK lockdown, between 23 and 31 March 2020, and followed weekly for up to roughly 15 weeks. Reading from cysteine to phenylalanine, the CDR3 counts 12 amino acids. Just CDR3 DNA is preserved here, 36 bases in frame from base 1. Trimming removed 3 bases from V and 5 bases from J, leaving 10 bases between the germline ends. The germline V gene (reference sequence) provides CDR1 DFQATT and CDR2 SNEGSKA. For this clonotype: No cognate antigen has been identified for it. No clone much larger than this one lies a single base away; base qualities are absent.

This receptor was identified in an adult who was a healthcare worker with PCR-confirmed SARS-CoV-2 infection or an uninfected control (not recorded which). The sequenced material came from whole blood. The chain joins TRBV20-1 to TRBJ2-5; a weak D assignment points to TRBD1 (6 bases agree). CDR3 protein: CSASTGMETQYF. The nucleotide sequence is given as TGCAGTGCTAGTACAGGGATGGAGACCCAGTACTTC.